This T cell receptor beta chain emerged from a study of CD8 T cells in ankylosing spondylitis. Generation of TCR beta libraries employed quantitative 5'-RACE incorporating molecular barcodes. TCRdb fed the 5' RACE reads into MiXCR, producing one record per CDR3 protein. The sample has more than 30,000 distinct CDR3 sequences; 13% are singletons. As to this clonotype: Sequence at one end of the junction differs from germline and may be a read error.

The CDR3 is made up of 15 amino acids. The TCR comes from a male donor with ankylosing spondylitis. J is TRBJ2-1 and V is TRBV12-3 or TRBV12-4, with TRBD2 identical over 11 bases. Material: synovial fluid, either unsorted or a sorted T cell fraction (not recorded which). CDR3 nucleotide sequence: TGTGCCAGCAGATTAGCGGGAGGGTTCTACAATGAGCAGTTCTTC. Translating gives CASRLAGGFYNEQFF.